The entry that follows covers one T cell receptor (beta chain) sequence. These data are taken from a study of T cell responses to AZD1222 COVID-19 vaccine. TCRdb's copy holds only in-frame clones and misses some; the assay was immunoSEQ multiplex PCR. The sample carries 100,000 or so clones, 85% to 95% recorded once. This specimen consisted of peripheral blood, obtained on day 0 of AZD1222 vaccination. This TCR was recovered from an adult in good health.

CDR3 bases: TGTGCCAGCGGGTGGGGACAGGTTATTACTGGGGCCAACGTCCTGACTTTC. Translating it yields CASGWGQVITGANVLTF. The V and J genes are TRBV28 and TRBJ2-6, with 8 bases identical to TRBD1. The germline V gene encodes CDR1 MDHEN and CDR2 SYDVKM. This CDR3 comprises 17 residues. V shed 8 bases and J 2 bases; nucleotides not matched to a gene: 11.